This TCR beta chain originates from a study of T cell responses to AZD1222 COVID-19 vaccine. Generated by immunoSEQ multiplex PCR, the TCRdb table keeps only in-frame clones and is missing some. Among 150,000 or so clones listed, over 75% were seen once. Study-wide results and limits: Nearly half of spike-specific TCRs reportedly target unmutated variant regions. Repertoire collection took place solely once the T cell response had peaked.

The CDR3 contains 16 residues. Germline-derived CDR1 and CDR2 are SGHRS and YFSETQ. The V gene lost 0 bases and the J gene lost 4 bases, with 11 bases spanning the gap. Concerning this clone: The antigen is undetermined.

The chain links TRBV5-1 to TRBJ2-6, with D possibly TRBD1 on 5 matching bases. This TCR was sampled from an adult in good health. The source material was peripheral blood, sampled on day 0 of AZD1222 vaccination. CDR3 DNA: TGCGCCAGCAGCTTGGACCCAGGGTACGGGGCCAACGTCCTGACTTTC. Its protein product is CASSLDPGYGANVLTF.